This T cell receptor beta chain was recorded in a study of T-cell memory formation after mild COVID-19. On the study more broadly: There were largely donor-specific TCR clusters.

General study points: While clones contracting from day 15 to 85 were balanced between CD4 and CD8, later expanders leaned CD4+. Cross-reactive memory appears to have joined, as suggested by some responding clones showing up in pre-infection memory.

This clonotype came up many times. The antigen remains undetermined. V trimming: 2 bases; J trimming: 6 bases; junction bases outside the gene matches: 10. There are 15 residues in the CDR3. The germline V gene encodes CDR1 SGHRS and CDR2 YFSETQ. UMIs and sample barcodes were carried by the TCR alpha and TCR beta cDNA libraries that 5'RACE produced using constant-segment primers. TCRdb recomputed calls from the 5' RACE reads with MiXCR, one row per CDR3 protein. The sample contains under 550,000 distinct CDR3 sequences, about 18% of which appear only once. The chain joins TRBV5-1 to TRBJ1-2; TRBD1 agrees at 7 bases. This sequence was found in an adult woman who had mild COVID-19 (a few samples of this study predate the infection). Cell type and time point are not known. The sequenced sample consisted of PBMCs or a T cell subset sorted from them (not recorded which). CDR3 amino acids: CASSFLRQGSDGYTF. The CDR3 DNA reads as TGCGCCAGCAGCTTCCTCCGACAGGGATCGGATGGCTACACCTTC.